This TCR beta chain appears in the sequencing data of a study of T cell responses to AZD1222 COVID-19 vaccine. Method: immunoSEQ multiplex PCR; TCRdb's copy keeps in-frame clones and lacks some. Of around 100,000 clones detected, around 96% appear once; the ten largest clones hold under 2.5%. The length of the CDR3 is 15 residues. Germline CDR1 and CDR2: SGHRS and YFSETQ. Trimming removed 0 bases from V and 9 bases from J, with 17 bases in between. The clonotype comes from an adult in good health. The V call is TRBV5-1, the J call TRBJ2-3, with TRBD2 as a possible D gene (5 bases). The sequenced sample was peripheral blood, obtained on day 0 of AZD1222 vaccination. CDR3 in DNA: TGCGCCAGCAGCTTGGAACTAGGGAACATGGGAACGCAGTATTTT. Amino acid sequence: CASSLELGNMGTQYF.